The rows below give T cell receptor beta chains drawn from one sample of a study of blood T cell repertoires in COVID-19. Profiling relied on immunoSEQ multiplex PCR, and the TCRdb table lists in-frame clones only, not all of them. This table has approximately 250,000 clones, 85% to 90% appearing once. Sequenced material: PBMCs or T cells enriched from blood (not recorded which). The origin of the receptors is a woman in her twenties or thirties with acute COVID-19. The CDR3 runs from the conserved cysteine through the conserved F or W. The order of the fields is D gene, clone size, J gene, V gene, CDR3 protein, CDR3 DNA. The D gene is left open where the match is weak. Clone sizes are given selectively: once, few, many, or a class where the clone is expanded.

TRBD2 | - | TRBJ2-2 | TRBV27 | CASSSSGVNTGELFF | TGTGCCAGCAGTTCTAGCGGGGTGAACACCGGGGAGCTGTTTTTT
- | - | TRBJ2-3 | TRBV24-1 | CATGRGGPPDGDTQYF | TGTGCCACCGGTAGAGGGGGACCCCCAGATGGAGATACGCAGTATTTT
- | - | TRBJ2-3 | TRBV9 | CASSVGTADTQYF | TGTGCCAGCAGCGTAGGAACAGCCGATACGCAGTATTTT
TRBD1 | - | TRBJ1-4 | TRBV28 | CASSVQGAPPTNEKLFF | TGTGCCAGCAGCGTACAGGGGGCGCCCCCAACTAATGAAAAACTGTTTTTT
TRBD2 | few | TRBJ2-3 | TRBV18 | CASSPRLAGDTQYF | TGTGCCAGCTCACCCCGACTAGCAGGGGATACGCAGTATTTT
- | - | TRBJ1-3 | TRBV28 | CASNTGYGNTIYF | TGTGCCAGCAATACAGGTTACGGAAACACCATATATTTT
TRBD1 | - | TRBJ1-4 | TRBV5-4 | CASSLAQGAANEKLFF | TGTGCCAGCAGCTTGGCGCAGGGGGCTGCTAATGAAAAACTGTTTTTT
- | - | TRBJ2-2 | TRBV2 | CASSGDTGELFF | TGTGCCAGCAGTGGCGACACCGGGGAGCTGTTTTTT
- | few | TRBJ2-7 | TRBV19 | CASSEGGYEQYF | TGTGCCAGTAGCGAAGGCGGCTACGAGCAGTACTTC
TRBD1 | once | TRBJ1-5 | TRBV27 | CDLTGGEKSNQPQHF | TGTGACCTGACAGGGGGCGAAAAAAGCAATCAGCCCCAGCATTTT
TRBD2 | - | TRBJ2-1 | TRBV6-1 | CASSEEVGGPHEQFF | TGTGCCAGCAGTGAAGAAGTGGGAGGGCCCCATGAGCAGTTCTTC
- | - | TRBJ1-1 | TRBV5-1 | CASSLWGGAGPTEAFF | TGCGCCAGCAGCTTGTGGGGGGGAGCAGGACCCACTGAAGCTTTCTTT